One and the same sample provided the 17 T cell receptor beta chains below, sequenced in a study of T cells in Graves' hyperthyroidism and ophthalmopathy. RNA transcripts provided the source from which TCR beta CDR3 regions were amplified. With the HTBI primer set, the TCR CDR3 went through a first round of RT-PCR. TCRdb called the multiplex PCR reads again in MiXCR, with one record for every CDR3 protein. The sample lists 300,000 to 450,000 distinct CDR3 sequences, about 18% seen once, with 40% in the top ten. The sequenced material came from blood. The receptors originated from a man aged 18 to 29 with Graves' ophthalmopathy.

This clonotype showed up just a few times. This chain connects TRBV29-1 to TRBJ2-7; tentative D call: TRBD1 (6 bases). The CDR3 extends over 16 amino acids. V shed 2 bases and J shed 1 base, with 18 bases lying between them. CDR1 SQVTM and CDR2 ANQGSEA come from the germline V gene. This CDR3 is CSVELPRAGVSYEQYF. DNA for the CDR3: TGCAGCGTTGAACTGCCTCGGGCAGGGGTTTCCTACGAGCAGTACTTC.

Many counts were recorded for this clonotype. This rearrangement joins TRBV6-1 to TRBJ1-1, with D possibly matching TRBD1 (5 bases). Looked up from germline, CDR1 is MNHNS and CDR2 is SASEGT. V was clipped by 5 bases and J by 3 bases, with 13 bases between them. This CDR3 has 14 residues. CDR3 sequence (DNA): TGTGCCAGCAGTTTACAGGAGAGGGACACTGAAGCTTTCTTT. Amino acids: CASSLQERDTEAFF.

This clonotype was counted ten times or more. This chain joins TRBV7-8 and TRBJ1-6; tentatively, D is TRBD1 (6 bases). Germline CDR1 SGHVS, CDR2 FQNEAQ. Trimming shortened V by 5 bases and J by 7 bases, and 15 bases separated the two germline ends. The CDR3 consists of 15 residues. This CDR3 is CASSPGAGVNSPLHF. CDR3 in DNA: TGTGCCAGCAGCCCTGGGGCAGGGGTCAATTCACCCCTCCACTTT.

This clonotype was seen repeatedly, ten times or more. The chain employs TRBV7-6 and TRBJ1-1, with 9 bases that match TRBD1. The germline V gene encodes CDR1 SGHVS and CDR2 FNYEAQ. The CDR3 totals 17 residues. The J segment lost 0 bases and the V segment lost 3 bases, leaving 8 bases of the junction unmatched. The chain's CDR3 is CASSLGTGRALNTEAFF. The CDR3 region has the DNA TGTGCCAGCAGCTTGGGGACAGGGAGGGCCTTGAACACTGAAGCTTTCTTT.

This clonotype has more than one count but fewer than ten. The rearrangement links TRBV29-1 to TRBJ2-3, with D unresolved. CDR3 length: 12 residues. Germline CDR1 SQVTM, CDR2 ANQGSEA. V lost 6 bases and J lost 4, with 11 bases in between. The DNA for the CDR3 is TGCAGCGTCCCCCCTTCAGCAGATACGCAGTATTTT. Its protein is CSVPPSADTQYF.

Many counts were recorded for this clonotype. This rearrangement joins TRBV18 to TRBJ1-5, with D tentatively TRBD1 (6 bases). Trimming took 5 bases from V and 9 from J, leaving 14 bases between them. Germline CDR1 is KGHSH and CDR2 is LQKENI. The CDR3 has 13 amino acids. The CDR3 coding sequence is TGTGCCAGCTCATCCGACAGGACCAGGCCCCAGCATTTT. It specifies CASSSDRTRPQHF.

V usage is TRBV11-2 and J usage is TRBJ2-3; a weak D match, TRBD1 (6 bases). Trimming took off 4 bases at V and 8 bases at J, with 10 bases between the two ends. The CDR3 totals 12 residues. Per germline, CDR1 SGHAT and CDR2 FQNNGV. CDR3 loop: CASSSPQGTQYF. Written as DNA, the CDR3 is TGTGCCAGCAGCTCACCACAGGGTACGCAGTATTTT.

This clonotype was recorded many times. V gene TRBV11-2 combines with J gene TRBJ1-1; 8 nucleotides agree with TRBD1. V lost 4 bases to trimming and J lost 1 base; unmatched junction nucleotides: 8. The CDR3 consists of 16 residues. Germline V gene lookup returns CDR1 SGHAT and CDR2 FQNNGV. The CDR3 DNA sequence: TGTGCCAGCAGCTCCCGGACAGGGCTAGGGAACACTGAAGCTTTCTTT. It is translated as CASSSRTGLGNTEAFF.

The rearrangement links TRBV9 to TRBJ1-1; weak D call: TRBD1 (6 bases). V lost 3 bases and J lost 4, with 13 bases in between. The CDR3 spans 14 residues. Germline CDR1 and CDR2: SGDLS and YYNGEE. The CDR3 is CASSGSGVGTEAFF. CDR3 DNA: TGTGCCAGCAGCGGCTCAGGGGTTGGCACTGAAGCTTTCTTT.

Many counts were recorded for this clonotype. The rearrangement uses TRBV2 and TRBJ1-1, with TRBD1 as a possible D gene (5 bases). The germline V gene has CDR1 SNHLY and CDR2 FYNNEI. Deletions cut 8 bases from V and 4 bases from J, with 11 bases between. This CDR3 region has 12 residues. The CDR3 reads CASHGGATEAFF. In DNA form, the CDR3 reads TGTGCCAGCCACGGAGGGGCCACTGAAGCTTTCTTT.

Ten or more counts support this clonotype. The chain links TRBV13 to TRBJ2-7; 7 bases are a match to TRBD2. Germline values: CDR1 PRHDT, CDR2 FYEKMQ (reference sequence). V shed 3 bases and J 2 bases; nucleotides not matched to a gene: 4. The CDR3 spans 14 residues. The DNA for the CDR3 is TGTGCCAGCAGCTTGGGACTAAATACCTACGAGCAGTACTTC. Amino acids: CASSLGLNTYEQYF.

This clonotype was counted at least ten times. The J gene is TRBJ2-1, the V gene TRBV24-1; D not certain. CDR3 length: 11 amino acids. V gave up 5 bases and J gave up 11 bases, with 9 bases separating them. From germline, CDR1 is KGHDR and CDR2 SFDVKD. This chain's CDR3 is CATSGRLQQFF. In nucleotides, the CDR3 is TGTGCCACCAGTGGCCGCCTTCAGCAGTTCTTC.

The chain combines TRBV19 with TRBJ2-1; 8 nucleotides line up with TRBD1. In germline, CDR1 is LNHDA, CDR2 SQIVND (reference sequence). The CDR3 totals 13 residues. J was trimmed by 8 bases and V by 6 bases; bases with no gene match: 6. CDR3 amino acids: CASSPNRGDEQFF. The DNA for the CDR3 is TGTGCCAGTAGCCCGAACAGGGGGGATGAGCAGTTCTTC.

J is TRBJ2-2 and V is TRBV7-6; tentative D call: TRBD1 (6 bases). The CDR3 length is 17 residues. V lost 4 bases to trimming and J lost 4 bases, with 19 bases between them. CDR1 is SGHVS, CDR2 FNYEAQ, per germline. Here the CDR3 DNA reads TGTGCCAGCAGCTCCCTGGGAGTGACAGGCGCCACCGGGGAGCTGTTTTTT. Protein: CASSSLGVTGATGELFF.

The rearrangement uses TRBV3-1 and TRBJ2-3; either TRBD1 or TRBD2 may supply D (5 bases each). V lost 6 bases and J 2 bases, leaving 9 bases between the germline ends. The CDR3 runs to 13 residues. CDR1 and CDR2 from the germline V gene are LGHDT and YNNKEL (reference sequence). The CDR3 reads CASSRDPTDTQYF. In nucleotides, the CDR3 is TGTGCCAGCAGTAGGGACCCCACAGATACGCAGTATTTT.

V gene TRBV19 combines with J gene TRBJ2-7; D might be TRBD1 (6 bases). The V and J ends lost 7 bases and 4 bases respectively, with 20 bases between them. CDR1 and CDR2 from the germline V gene are LNHDA and SQIVND (reference sequence). The CDR3 sequence is 15 residues long. The CDR3 nucleotides are TGTGCCAGTAAACCGGACAGTGTCCGATCATACGAGCAGTACTTC. This encodes CASKPDSVRSYEQYF.

Only a few counts were recorded for this clonotype. The chain has TRBV2 and TRBJ2-1, with D possibly being TRBD1 or TRBD2 (7 bases each). Germline loops: CDR1 SNHLY, CDR2 FYNNEI. V was trimmed by 7 bases and J by 5 bases, leaving 21 bases between them. This CDR3 contains 16 residues. The CDR3 sequence: CASTSGGETTDNEQFF. CDR3 in DNA: TGTGCCAGCACGTCAGGGGGGGAGACTACTGACAATGAGCAGTTCTTC.